This TCR beta chain was observed in a study of T cells in Graves' hyperthyroidism and ophthalmopathy. V was clipped by 4 bases and J by 4 bases, with 10 bases between them. The CDR3 contains 13 residues. CDR1 is SNHLY, CDR2 FYNNEI, per germline. Amplification yielded TCR beta CDR3 regions, with RNA transcripts as the source. Primed by the HTBI set, a first-round RT-PCR was run on the TCR CDR3. TCRdb re-called the multiplex PCR reads with MiXCR, one entry per CDR3 protein. The table shows 250,000 to 300,000 distinct CDR3 sequences, with roughly 13% occurring only once. Source material for PBMCs was about 11 ml fresh peripheral blood. This clonotype has ten or more counts.

The sequencing sample was made of blood. This TCR came from a woman aged 40 to 50 with Graves' hyperthyroidism. The rearrangement joins TRBV2 to TRBJ1-2; TRBD1 is a possible D gene (5 bases). The CDR3 bases are TGTGCCAGCAGTGTTACAGGCTCCTATGGCTACACCTTC. Translation gives CASSVTGSYGYTF.